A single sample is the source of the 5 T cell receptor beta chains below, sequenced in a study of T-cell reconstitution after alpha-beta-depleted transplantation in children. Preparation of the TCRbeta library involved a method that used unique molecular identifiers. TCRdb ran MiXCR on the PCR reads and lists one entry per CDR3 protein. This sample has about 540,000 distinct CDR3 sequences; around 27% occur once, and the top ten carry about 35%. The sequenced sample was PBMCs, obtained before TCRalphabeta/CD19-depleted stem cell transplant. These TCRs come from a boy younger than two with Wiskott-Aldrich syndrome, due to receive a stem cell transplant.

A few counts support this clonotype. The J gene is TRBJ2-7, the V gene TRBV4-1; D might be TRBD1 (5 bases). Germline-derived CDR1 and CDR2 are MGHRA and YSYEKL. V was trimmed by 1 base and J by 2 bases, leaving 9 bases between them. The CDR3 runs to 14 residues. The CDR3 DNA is TGCGCCAGCAGCCAAGCAGGGCCGACCTACGAGCAGTACTTC. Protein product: CASSQAGPTYEQYF.

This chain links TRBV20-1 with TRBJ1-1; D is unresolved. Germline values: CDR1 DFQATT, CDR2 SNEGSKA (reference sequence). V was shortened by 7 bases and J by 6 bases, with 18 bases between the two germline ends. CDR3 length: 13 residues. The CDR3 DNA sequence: TGCAGTGTTCTCAACCGCGGGAAGGCTGAAGCTTTCTTT. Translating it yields CSVLNRGKAEAFF.

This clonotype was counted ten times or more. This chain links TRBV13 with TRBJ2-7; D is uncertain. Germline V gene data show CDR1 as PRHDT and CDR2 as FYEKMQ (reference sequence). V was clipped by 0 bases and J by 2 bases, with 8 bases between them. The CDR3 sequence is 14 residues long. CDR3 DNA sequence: TGTGCCAGCAGCTTAGGTCGAGCAGCCTACGAGCAGTACTTC. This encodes CASSLGRAAYEQYF.

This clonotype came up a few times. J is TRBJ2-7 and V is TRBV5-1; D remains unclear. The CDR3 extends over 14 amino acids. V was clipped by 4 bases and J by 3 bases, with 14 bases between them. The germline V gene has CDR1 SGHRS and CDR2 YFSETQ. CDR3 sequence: CASSPGDGYYEQYF. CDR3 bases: TGCGCCAGCAGCCCAGGCGACGGATACTACGAGCAGTACTTC. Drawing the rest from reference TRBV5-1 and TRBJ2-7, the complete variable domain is KAGVTQTPRYLIKTRGQQVTLSCSPISGHRSVSWYQQTPGQGLQFLFEYFSETQRNKGNFPGRFSGRQFSNSRSEMNVSTLELGDSALYLCASSPGDGYYEQYFGPGTRLTVT.

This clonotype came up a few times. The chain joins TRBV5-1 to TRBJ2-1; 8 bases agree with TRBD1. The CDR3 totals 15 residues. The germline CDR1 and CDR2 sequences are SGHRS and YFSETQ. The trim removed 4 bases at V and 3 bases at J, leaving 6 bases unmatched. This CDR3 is CASSLEGQDYNEQFF. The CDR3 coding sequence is TGCGCCAGCAGCCTCGAGGGACAGGACTACAATGAGCAGTTCTTC.